This T cell receptor beta chain was captured by sequencing in a study of blood T cell repertoires in COVID-19. Study as a whole: The origin of the acute and convalescent COVID-19 samples was the United States, Italy and Spain. The cDNA or gDNA used as material had been derived from T cells, B-cell-depleted T cells, or PBMCs.

This CDR3 is 16 amino acids long. The V gene lost 3 bases and the J gene lost 0 bases, with 12 bases spanning the gap. Germline V gives CDR1 LNHDA, CDR2 SQIVND (reference sequence). A few counts support this clone. Authors' processing steps: Using reference gene primer amplification, nucleated cell counts were estimated. Clones were sequenced by immunoSEQ multiplex PCR, and TCRdb holds only the in-frame ones, with some missing. The V and J calls and the clone size are those of that table, but D and trimming were determined from the DNA. The sample yields more than 60,000 clones, roughly 82% seen once.

The chain uses TRBV19 and TRBJ1-3; no clear D gene. The material sequenced was peripheral blood. This receptor was identified in a woman of 80 years or more with acute or convalescent COVID-19. The CDR3 DNA reads as TGTGCCAGTAGTATCTGGCAGGCCGTCTCTGGAAACACCATATATTTT. Amino acid sequence: CASSIWQAVSGNTIYF.